The 29 T cell receptor beta chains listed next were all sequenced from one sample in a study of shared clonotypes between healthy human individuals. Sequenced by immunoSEQ multiplex PCR; TCRdb stores in-frame clones only, minus some. This table has about 1.1 million clones, about 80% appearing once. The sample was memory CD4+ T cells from PBMCs. Subset indicated: CD45RA-negative fraction. These receptors were obtained from a man younger than 30 in good health. Some clones in this sample may be carry-over from other donors' samples.

This clone was recorded only once. Other nucleotide sequences from this sample produce the same CDR3. V gene TRBV30 combines with J gene TRBJ2-5; D call uncertain. The CDR3 extends over 11 amino acids. Trimming took 4 bases from V and 5 from J, leaving 8 bases between them. Germline values: CDR1 GTSNPN, CDR2 SVGIG (reference sequence). CDR3 region: CAWMGEETQYF. The CDR3 DNA reads TGTGCCTGGATGGGCGAGGAGACCCAGTACTTC.

For this clone: Other DNA sequences from this sample encode an identical CDR3 as well. J is TRBJ1-2 and V is TRBV2, with D unclear. Germline V CDR1 and CDR2: SNHLY, FYNNEI. The CDR3 covers 12 residues. Trimming left V 6 bases short and J 0 bases short, with 5 bases between. The chain's CDR3 is CASRGPNYGYTF. The CDR3 nucleotides read TGTGCCAGCAGGGGCCCTAACTATGGCTACACCTTC.

This clone has a single count. This chain connects TRBV19 to TRBJ2-5; D unclear. The CDR3 loop spans 13 amino acids. Germline-derived CDR1 and CDR2 are LNHDA and SQIVND (reference sequence). V was pared by 1 base and J by 7 bases, with 10 bases between. The CDR3 region has the DNA TGTGCCAGTAGTATAGCCCCGGATGCGACCCAGTACTTC. Its protein is CASSIAPDATQYF.

J is TRBJ2-1 and V is TRBV7-3, with 13 bases fitting TRBD2. Germline trimming cut 5 bases from V and 7 bases from J; bases unmatched to any gene: 5. CDR1 and CDR2 (germline): SGHTA, FQGTGA. This CDR3 is built from 15 residues. CDR3 residues: CASSPGTSGTNEQFF. The DNA of the CDR3 is TGTGCCAGCAGCCCCGGGACTAGCGGGACAAATGAGCAGTTCTTC.

The DNA for the CDR3 is TGTGCCAGCAGTTTCGCGACAGGGGGGAATTACGAGCAGTACTTC. Protein product: CASSFATGGNYEQYF. The chain uses TRBV28 and TRBJ2-7, with 9 nucleotides matching TRBD1. The CDR3 is 15 residues long. Germline V CDR1 and CDR2: MDHEN, SYDVKM. V trimming: 3 bases; J trimming: 4 bases; junction bases outside the gene matches: 7. Full variable domain (missing parts from reference TRBV28 and TRBJ2-7): DVKVTQSSRYLVKRTGEKVFLECVQDMDHENMFWYRQDPGLGLRLIYFSYDVKMKEKGDIPEGYSVSREKKERFSLILESASTNQTSMYLCASSFATGGNYEQYFGPGTRLTVT.

CDR3 DNA sequence: TGTGCCAGCAGGTCGGCCCGGACAGGGGATATTGGCTACACCTTC. This sequence encodes CASRSARTGDIGYTF. The chain uses TRBV27 and TRBJ1-2; TRBD1 matches 9 bases. The CDR3 is 15 amino acids. Trimming took 6 bases from V and 7 from J; bases not matched to a gene: 12. Germline lookup yields CDR1 MNHEY and CDR2 SMNVEV (reference sequence).

Of note for this clone: Other DNA sequences in this sample translate to the same CDR3. The V call is TRBV7-6, the J call TRBJ2-7; TRBD1 is a possible D gene (6 bases). There are 14 residues in the CDR3. Germline CDR1 is SGHVS and CDR2 is FNYEAQ. V lost 2 bases, J lost 5 bases, and 13 bases lay in between. CDR3: CASSLQGSFDEQYF. CDR3 in DNA: TGTGCCAGCAGCTTACAGGGGTCGTTTGACGAGCAGTACTTC.

CDR3: CASSLVVGGETQYF. Written as DNA, the CDR3 is TGTGCCAGCAGCTTGGTTGTTGGAGGGGAGACCCAGTACTTC. The gene calls are TRBV5-4 and TRBJ2-5, with D possibly TRBD2 on 6 matching bases. Trimming left V 0 bases short and J 5 bases short, with 11 bases between. This CDR3 contains 14 residues. CDR1 and CDR2 from the germline V gene are SGHNT and YYREEE (reference sequence).

The rearrangement links TRBV19 to TRBJ2-2; 7 nucleotides match TRBD1. Germline CDR1 LNHDA, CDR2 SQIVND (reference sequence). V gave up 9 bases and J gave up 1 base; unmatched junction bases: 20. The CDR3 totals 19 residues. The CDR3: CASLSVRGREWWNTGELFF. The CDR3 nucleotides are TGTGCCAGCCTGAGTGTGAGGGGGCGCGAATGGTGGAACACCGGGGAGCTGTTTTTT.

This clone has a single count. The chain combines TRBV14 with TRBJ2-1; 8 bases are a match to TRBD2. Germline V gives CDR1 SGHDN, CDR2 FVKESK. After removal of 4 bases from V and 1 base from J, the junction contained 3 bases not matched to a gene. The CDR3 is 15 residues long. CDR3 amino acids: CASSRQRESYNEQFF. CDR3 DNA: TGTGCCAGCAGCCGCCAGCGGGAGTCCTACAATGAGCAGTTCTTC. The full variable domain, its missing parts supplied by reference TRBV14 and TRBJ2-1, is EAGVTQFPSHSVIEKGQTVTLRCDPISGHDNLYWYRRVMGKEIKFLLHFVKESKQDESGMPNNRFLAERTGGTYSTLKVQPAELEDSGVYFCASSRQRESYNEQFFGPGTRLTVL.

The chain uses TRBV2 and TRBJ2-3; D may be TRBD1 (6 bases). The length of the CDR3 is 14 residues. CDR1 and CDR2 from the germline V gene are SNHLY and FYNNEI. V lost 5 bases and J lost 5, with 14 bases in between. CDR3 nucleotide sequence: TGTGCCAGCAGTCAATACATGGACAGAGATACGCAGTATTTT. It translates to CASSQYMDRDTQYF.

This clone was counted only a few times. The sample has other DNA sequences that encode this CDR3 too. This chain uses TRBV7-2 with TRBJ1-1; maybe TRBD1 (5 bases). V shed 6 bases and J shed 0 bases, with 11 bases lying between them. CDR1 SGHTA and CDR2 FQGNSA come from the germline V gene. This CDR3 has 14 residues. CDR3 coding DNA: TGTGCCAGCAGTCCCGGGACGGTGAACACTGAAGCTTTCTTT. Its translation: CASSPGTVNTEAFF. Supplemented by reference TRBV7-2 and TRBJ1-1, the full variable domain reads GAGVSQSPSNKVTEKGKDVELRCDPISGHTALYWYRQSLGQGLEFLIYFQGNSAPDKSGLPSDRFSAERTGGSVSTLTIQRTQQEDSAVYLCASSPGTVNTEAFFGQGTRLTVV.

This clone was seen a few times. The chain couples TRBV4-1 to TRBJ2-5; maybe TRBD2 (6 bases). V shed 3 bases and J shed 5 bases, with 16 bases lying between them. The length of the CDR3 is 15 residues. CDR1 and CDR2 (germline): MGHRA, YSYEKL. The CDR3 coding sequence is TGCGCCAGCAGCCAGATTCAGGGAGGAGTGGAGACCCAGTACTTC. This sequence encodes CASSQIQGGVETQYF.

This chain joins TRBV28 and TRBJ1-5; D is perhaps TRBD1 (6 bases). The CDR3 contains 15 residues. Germline V gives CDR1 MDHEN, CDR2 SYDVKM. V shed 6 bases and J shed 3 bases, with 15 bases lying between them. CDR3 sequence: CASRGPGANNQPQHF. In DNA form, the CDR3 reads TGTGCCAGCAGAGGTCCAGGGGCGAACAATCAGCCCCAGCATTTT.

The chain links TRBV28 to TRBJ1-4; D not resolved. CDR1 and CDR2 from the germline V gene are MDHEN and SYDVKM. V shed 5 bases and J shed 7 bases, with 11 bases lying between them. This CDR3 has 13 amino acids. The CDR3 spells CASSLAGIEKLFF. The CDR3 DNA follows: TGTGCCAGCAGTCTAGCGGGGATTGAAAAACTGTTTTTT.

The J gene is TRBJ2-7, the V gene TRBV2; D remains ambiguous. The V end lost 6 bases, the J end lost 5 bases, and 11 bases lay between the germline ends. The CDR3 runs to 12 residues. Germline V gene lookup returns CDR1 SNHLY and CDR2 FYNNEI. The CDR3 DNA follows: TGTGCCAGCAGGGGGAATTCGGACGAGCAGTACTTC. Translation: CASRGNSDEQYF.

The chain recombines TRBV5-1 with TRBJ1-1; no clear D gene. Trimming pared 2 bases from V and 2 bases from J, leaving 13 bases between. The CDR3 totals 15 residues. CDR1 and CDR2 (germline): SGHRS, YFSETQ. CDR3 region: CASSLEIGANTEAFF. The DNA for the CDR3 is TGCGCCAGCAGCTTAGAAATAGGAGCTAACACTGAAGCTTTCTTT. Full variable domain (missing parts from reference TRBV5-1 and TRBJ1-1): KAGVTQTPRYLIKTRGQQVTLSCSPISGHRSVSWYQQTPGQGLQFLFEYFSETQRNKGNFPGRFSGRQFSNSRSEMNVSTLELGDSALYLCASSLEIGANTEAFFGQGTRLTVV.

This rearrangement joins TRBV29-1 to TRBJ2-7; 7 nucleotides line up with TRBD2. The trim removed 4 bases at V and 5 bases at J, leaving 5 bases unmatched. CDR1 is SQVTM and CDR2 is ANQGSEA in the germline V gene. The CDR3 covers 12 residues. The CDR3 spells CSVGSGAHEQYF. DNA of the CDR3: TGCAGCGTTGGGAGCGGGGCCCACGAGCAGTACTTC.

Only a few counts were recorded for this clone. The chain couples TRBV9 to TRBJ2-3; D tentatively reads TRBD1 or TRBD2 (5 bases each). Trimming pared 4 bases from V and 8 bases from J, leaving 20 bases between. This CDR3 has 15 amino acids. The germline gives CDR1 SGDLS, CDR2 YYNGEE. CDR3 sequence reads: CASSSDAMGTGTQYF. The CDR3, as DNA: TGTGCCAGCAGCTCGGACGCCATGGGGACGGGTACGCAGTATTTT.

This clone was observed a handful of times. The gene calls are TRBV5-8 and TRBJ2-7; D is ambiguous. The germline V gene has CDR1 SGHTS and CDR2 YDEGEE. With 3 bases removed from V and 1 base from J, the gap between germline ends came to 5 bases. This CDR3 has 12 residues. The CDR3 reads CASSSSSYEQYF. In DNA form, the CDR3 reads TGTGCCAGCAGCTCATCGTCCTACGAGCAGTACTTC.

J is TRBJ2-7 and V is TRBV6-5; no clear D. Trimming removed 5 bases at V and 0 bases at J, with 14 bases between. The CDR3 spans 15 residues. From germline, CDR1 is MNHEY and CDR2 SVGAGI. CDR3 sequence reads: CASSPPTKSSYEQYF. The CDR3 coding sequence is TGTGCCAGCAGTCCCCCGACCAAAAGCTCCTACGAGCAGTACTTC.

This chain links TRBV5-1 with TRBJ2-1, with TRBD2 identical over 8 bases. Germline V gives CDR1 SGHRS, CDR2 YFSETQ. Trimming cost V 7 bases and J 7 bases; bases outside gene matches: 16. This CDR3 spans 16 amino acids. This CDR3 is CASSSPRTSPRNEQFF. CDR3 DNA sequence: TGCGCCAGCTCTTCTCCACGGACTAGCCCAAGGAATGAGCAGTTCTTC.

The chain is built from TRBV4-1 and TRBJ2-1; D may be TRBD2 (7 bases). V gave up 3 bases and J gave up 6 bases, with 21 bases separating them. Germline V CDR1 and CDR2: MGHRA, YSYEKL. This CDR3 contains 17 residues. CDR3 coding DNA: TGCGCCAGCAGCCATGCTACAGGGCGCGGGAGTCGCAATGAGCAGTTCTTC. Its protein is CASSHATGRGSRNEQFF.

This chain connects TRBV7-2 to TRBJ2-3; 9 nucleotides match TRBD1. V lost 8 bases to trimming and J lost 1 base; unmatched junction nucleotides: 4. The CDR3 consists of 14 residues. CDR1 and CDR2 (germline): SGHTA, FQGNSA. CDR3 in DNA: TGTGCCAGCGGCCGGGACAGGGGCACAGATACGCAGTATTTT. Its translation is CASGRDRGTDTQYF.

With regard to this clone: This specimen includes other DNA sequences encoding the same CDR3. V and J are TRBV25-1 and TRBJ1-1; D is perhaps TRBD1 (6 bases). The CDR3 sequence is 14 residues long. Per the germline V gene, CDR1 is MGHDK and CDR2 is SYGVNS. Trimming removed 3 bases at V and 5 bases at J, with 13 bases between. CDR3 coding DNA: TGTGCCAGCAGTGAGTCAGGGGAAAGAACTGAAGCTTTCTTT. Residues: CASSESGERTEAFF.

V gene TRBV7-9 combines with J gene TRBJ2-7; D perhaps matches TRBD1 (6 bases). Germline CDR1 is SEHNR and CDR2 is FQNEAQ (reference sequence). The CDR3 contains 11 residues. Trimming stripped 5 bases from V and 7 bases from J, with 9 bases between. The CDR3 loop is CASSQGTEQYF. DNA of the CDR3: TGTGCCAGCAGCCAGGGGACAGAGCAGTACTTC.

This chain uses TRBV5-1 with TRBJ2-5, with no clear D. CDR1 SGHRS and CDR2 YFSETQ come from the germline V gene. With 4 bases removed from V and 0 bases from J, the gap between germline ends came to 4 bases. The CDR3 runs 12 residues. The CDR3 coding sequence is TGCGCCAGCAGCCATTACCAAGAGACCCAGTACTTC. Translating gives CASSHYQETQYF.

The chain links TRBV5-4 to TRBJ2-3; 9 bases align to TRBD2. Per germline, CDR1 SGHNT and CDR2 YYREEE (reference sequence). This CDR3 has 12 amino acids. Trimming removed 10 bases from V and 14 bases from J; junction bases left unmatched: 14. As DNA, the CDR3 is TGTGCCCTGGGAGTAGCGGGAGCTCCACGGTATTTT. It encodes CALGVAGAPRYF.

This rearrangement joins TRBV18 to TRBJ2-1; the match to TRBD2 covers 14 bases. The junction had 4 bases not matched to a gene; V was cut back by 3 bases and J by 3 bases. The germline gives CDR1 KGHSH, CDR2 LQKENI. This CDR3 spans 17 amino acids. The CDR3 loop is CASSPRGTSGSYNEQFF. The CDR3, as DNA: TGTGCCAGCTCACCGCGCGGGACTAGCGGGAGCTACAATGAGCAGTTCTTC.